This section outlines one T cell receptor (beta chain) sequence together with its context. What it binds is unknown. The sample belongs to a study of CD8 T cell repertoires and HIV-1 epitope variants. Across the study: Enriched T cells were co-cultured with equal numbers of autologous T cell-negative antigen-presenting cells.

The CDR3 runs to 16 residues. Germline CDR1 and CDR2: SGHDT and YYEEEE. V was pared by 4 bases and J by 3 bases, with 13 bases of the junction left unmatched. The method was immunoSEQ multiplex PCR; TCRdb's version includes in-frame clones alone and lacks a portion of them. The data show some 87,000 clones, with 70% to 75% seen just once and roughly 26% held by the top ten. Study outcomes and limitations: No clonotypes responded to the TAALDMSHF plasma variant; about five recognized KF9, one HW9.

The clonotype was recovered from a male donor with HIV. V gene TRBV5-6 combines with J gene TRBJ2-7, with 7 bases fitting TRBD1. Sample: uncultured baseline CD8+ T cells from peripheral blood mononuclear cells (PBMCs). CDR3 sequence reads: CASSPVGDSSFYEQYF. The CDR3 DNA reads TGTGCCAGCAGCCCCGTTGGGGACAGTTCTTTCTACGAGCAGTACTTC.